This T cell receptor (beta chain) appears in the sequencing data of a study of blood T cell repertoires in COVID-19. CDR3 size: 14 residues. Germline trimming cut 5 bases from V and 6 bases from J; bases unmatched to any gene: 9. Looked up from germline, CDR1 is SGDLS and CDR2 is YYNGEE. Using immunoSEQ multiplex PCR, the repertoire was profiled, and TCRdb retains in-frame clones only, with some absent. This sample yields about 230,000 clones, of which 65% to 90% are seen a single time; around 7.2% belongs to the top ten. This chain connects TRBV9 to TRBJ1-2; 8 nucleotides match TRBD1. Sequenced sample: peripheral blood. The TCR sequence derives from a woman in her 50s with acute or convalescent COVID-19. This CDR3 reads CASSHGQGRDGYTF. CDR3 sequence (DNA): TGTGCCAGCAGTCATGGACAGGGTCGGGATGGCTACACCTTC. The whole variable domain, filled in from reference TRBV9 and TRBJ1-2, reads DSGVTQTPKHLITATGQRVTLRCSPRSGDLSVYWYQQSLDQGLQFLIQYYNGEERAKGNILERFSAQQFPDLHSELNLSSLELGDSALYFCASSHGQGRDGYTFGSGTRLTVV.